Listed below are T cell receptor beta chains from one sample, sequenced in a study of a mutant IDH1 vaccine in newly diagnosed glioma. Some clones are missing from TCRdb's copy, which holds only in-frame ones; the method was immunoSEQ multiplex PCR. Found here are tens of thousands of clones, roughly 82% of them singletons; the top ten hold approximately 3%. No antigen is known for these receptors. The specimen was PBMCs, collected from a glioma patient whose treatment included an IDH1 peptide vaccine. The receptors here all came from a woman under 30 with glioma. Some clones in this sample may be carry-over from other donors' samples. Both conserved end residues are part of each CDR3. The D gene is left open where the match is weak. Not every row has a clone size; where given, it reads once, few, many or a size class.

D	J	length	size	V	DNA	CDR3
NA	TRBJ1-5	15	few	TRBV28	TGTGCCAGCACGTCAACAGCCCCGGGCAATCAGCCCCAGCATTTT	CASTSTAPGNQPQHF
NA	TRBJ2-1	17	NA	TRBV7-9	TGTGCCAGCAGCCCATTCATGACTCAGTTAGCCTACAATGAGCAGTTCTTC	CASSPFMTQLAYNEQFF
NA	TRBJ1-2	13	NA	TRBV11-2	TGTGCCAGCAGCTTCTCCGCTAACTATGGCTACACCTTC	CASSFSANYGYTF
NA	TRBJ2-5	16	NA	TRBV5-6	TGTGCCAGCAGCTTGAACTTACGGCAGGGGCAAGAGACCCAGTACTTC	CASSLNLRQGQETQYF
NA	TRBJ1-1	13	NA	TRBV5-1	TGCGCCAGCAGCTTGGTCACGGGAACTGAAGCTTTCTTT	CASSLVTGTEAFF
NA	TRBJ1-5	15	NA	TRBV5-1	TGCGCCAGCAGCTTGTCGGGGTTAACGAGACAGCCCCAGCATTTT	CASSLSGLTRQPQHF
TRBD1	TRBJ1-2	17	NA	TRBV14	TGTGCCAGCAGCCAATGGGCTGGACAGGGAGCCGGCTATGGCTACACCTTC	CASSQWAGQGAGYGYTF
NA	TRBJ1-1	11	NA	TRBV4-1	TGCGCCAGCAGCCAAGAAAGAAGGACCTTCTTT	CASSQERRTFF
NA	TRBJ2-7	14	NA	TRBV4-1	TGCGCCAGCAGCCAAGAAGCGCCTTGGGGCGAGCAGTACTTC	CASSQEAPWGEQYF
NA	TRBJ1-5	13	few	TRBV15	TGTGCCACCAGCAGCCGAGAGGCTCAGCCCCAGCATTTT	CATSSREAQPQHF
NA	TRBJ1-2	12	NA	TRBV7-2	TGTGCCAGCAGCTCCCCGGGGTATGGCTACACCTTC	CASSSPGYGYTF
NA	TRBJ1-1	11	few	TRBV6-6	TGTGCCAGCAGTAAGTACACTGAAGCTTTCTTT	CASSKYTEAFF
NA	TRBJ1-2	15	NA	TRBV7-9	TGTGCCAGCAGCGGAGGGGGTCTCCAGGGCTATGGCTACACCTTC	CASSGGGLQGYGYTF
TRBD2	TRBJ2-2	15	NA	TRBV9	TGTGCCAGCAGCTCGGGGACTAGCGGGAGTGGGGAGCTGTTTTTT	CASSSGTSGSGELFF
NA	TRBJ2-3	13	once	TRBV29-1	TGCAGCGTTGAACAAGACCTCACAGATACGCAGTATTTT	CSVEQDLTDTQYF
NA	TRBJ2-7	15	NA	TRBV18	TGTGCCAGCTCACCCCCTTTTGGCGGGGGCAACGAGCAGTACTTC	CASSPPFGGGNEQYF
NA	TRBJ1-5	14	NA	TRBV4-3	TGCGCCAGCAGCCAAGATGGGTTTTTTCAGCCCCAGCATTTT	CASSQDGFFQPQHF
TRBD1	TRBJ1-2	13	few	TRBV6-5	TGTGCCAGCAGGCGGGACAGGGACTATGGCTACACCTTC	CASRRDRDYGYTF
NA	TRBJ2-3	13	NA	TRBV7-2	TGTGCCAGCAGCCCCCCTAGCACAGATACGCAGTATTTT	CASSPPSTDTQYF
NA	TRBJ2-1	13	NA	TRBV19	TGTGCCACAACCTCCGGGAGATACAATGAGCAGTTCTTC	CATTSGRYNEQFF
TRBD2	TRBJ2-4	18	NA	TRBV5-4	TGTGCCAGCAGCTTGGGACTAGCGGGAGGGGGGGCCAAAAACATTCAGTACTTC	CASSLGLAGGGAKNIQYF
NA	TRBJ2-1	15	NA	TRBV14	TGTGCCAGCAGCCGGAATGGGCTCTCCAGATATGAGCAGTTCTTC	CASSRNGLSRYEQFF
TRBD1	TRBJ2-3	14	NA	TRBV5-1	TGCGCCAGCAGCTTACCGGGACAGGCAGATACGCAGTATTTT	CASSLPGQADTQYF
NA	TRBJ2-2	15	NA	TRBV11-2	TGTGCCAGCAGCTGGGACATGTCGAACACCGGGGAGCTGTTTTTT	CASSWDMSNTGELFF
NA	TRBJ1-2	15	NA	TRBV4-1	TGCGCCAGCAGCCAAGAACAAAGCGGGACCTATGGCTACACCTTC	CASSQEQSGTYGYTF
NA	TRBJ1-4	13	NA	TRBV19	TGTGCCAGTCAAGACCGGAGAGGTGAAAAACTGTTTTTT	CASQDRRGEKLFF
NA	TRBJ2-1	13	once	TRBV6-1	TGTGCCAGCAGTGGCGACCTTTACAATGAGCAGTTCTTC	CASSGDLYNEQFF
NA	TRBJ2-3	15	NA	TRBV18	TGTGCCAGCTCACCAATTACAGGGTACACAGATACGCAGTATTTT	CASSPITGYTDTQYF